This TCR beta chain was observed in a study of OX40 agonist ivuxolimab in advanced cancers. The table came from immunoSEQ multiplex PCR; TCRdb's copy has only in-frame clones and leaves some out. The sample holds about 94,000 clones, around 94% seen once. Trimming removed 7 bases at V and 0 bases at J, with 12 bases between. CDR1 is LNHDA, CDR2 SQIVND, per germline (reference sequence). The CDR3 extends over 14 amino acids. This TCR was sampled from an adult with an advanced solid tumor such as melanoma, head and neck, liver or kidney cancer. This material consisted of CD4+ or CD8+ T cells sorted from blood, taken in a trial of the OX40 agonist ivuxolimab. V gene TRBV19 combines with J gene TRBJ1-2, with D possibly TRBD1 on 6 matching bases. CDR3 protein: CASNPGDTNYGYTF. CDR3 nucleotide sequence: TGTGCCAGTAATCCGGGGGACACTAACTATGGCTACACCTTC.